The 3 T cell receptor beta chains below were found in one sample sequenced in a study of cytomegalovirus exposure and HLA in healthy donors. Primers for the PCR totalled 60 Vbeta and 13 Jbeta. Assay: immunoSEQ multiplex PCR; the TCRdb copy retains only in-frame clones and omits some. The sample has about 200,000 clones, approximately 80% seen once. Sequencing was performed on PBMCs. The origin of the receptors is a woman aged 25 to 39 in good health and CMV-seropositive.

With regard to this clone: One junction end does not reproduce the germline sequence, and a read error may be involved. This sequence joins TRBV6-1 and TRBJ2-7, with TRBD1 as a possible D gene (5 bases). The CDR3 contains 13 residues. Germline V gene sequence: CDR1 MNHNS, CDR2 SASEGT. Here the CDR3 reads CTSCPGRAVEQYF. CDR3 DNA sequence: TGTACCAGCTGTCCCGGCAGGGCGGTCGAGCAGTACTTC.

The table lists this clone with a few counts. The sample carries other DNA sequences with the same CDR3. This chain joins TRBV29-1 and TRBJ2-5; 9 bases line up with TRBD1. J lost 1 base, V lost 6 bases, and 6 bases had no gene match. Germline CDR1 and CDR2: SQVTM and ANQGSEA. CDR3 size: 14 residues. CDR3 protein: CSVAKTGGQETQYF. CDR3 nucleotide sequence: TGCAGCGTCGCAAAGACAGGGGGCCAAGAGACCCAGTACTTC.

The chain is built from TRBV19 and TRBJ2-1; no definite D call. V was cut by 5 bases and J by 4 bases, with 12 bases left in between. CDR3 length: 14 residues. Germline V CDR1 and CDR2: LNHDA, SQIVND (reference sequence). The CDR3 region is CASSLKAEYNEQFF. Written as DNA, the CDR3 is TGTGCCAGTAGTCTAAAAGCCGAGTACAATGAGCAGTTCTTC. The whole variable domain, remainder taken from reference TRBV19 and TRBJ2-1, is DGGITQSPKYLFRKEGQNVTLSCEQNLNHDAMYWYRQDPGQGLRLIYYSQIVNDFQKGDIAEGYSVSREKKESFPLTVTSAQKNPTAFYLCASSLKAEYNEQFFGPGTRLTVL.